This T cell receptor (beta chain) came from a study of blood T cell repertoires in COVID-19. Study context: The cDNA or gDNA used as material had been derived from T cells, B-cell-depleted T cells, or PBMCs.

This CDR3 comprises 16 residues. Trimming pared 3 bases from V and 0 bases from J, leaving 13 bases between. The germline gives CDR1 KGHSH, CDR2 LQKENI. Generated by immunoSEQ multiplex PCR, the TCRdb table keeps only in-frame clones and is missing some. The data contain 180,000 or so clones, roughly 82% of them singletons. The source is a woman between 65 and 79 years old with acute or convalescent COVID-19. The chain recombines TRBV18 with TRBJ2-3; a possible D gene is TRBD1 (6 bases). Sequences were obtained from peripheral blood. CDR3 nucleotide sequence: TGTGCCAGCTCACCTTGGGACACTTCTAGCACAGATACGCAGTATTTT. Protein sequence: CASSPWDTSSTDTQYF.